These T cell receptor beta chains were read from a single sample in a study of T cells after yellow fever vaccination. TCRdb processed the 5' RACE reads anew with MiXCR; each CDR3 protein has one entry. The sample holds a few hundred thousand distinct CDR3 sequences, roughly 8.7% seen once. The sample was CD4+ T cells sorted from PBMCs, taken 5 days after the yellow fever booster vaccination. The receptors were sampled from a man aged 18 to 30 who received the YFV17D yellow fever vaccine. Each CDR3 is given with its conserved first and last residue. Each record gives: clone size, J gene, D gene, V gene, CDR3 DNA, CDR3 protein. A D gene is named only where the DNA matches it firmly. Clone size is not always given. Where it is, it says once, few, many or a class for expanded clones.

size: -; J: TRBJ2-1; D: -; V: TRBV29-1; DNA: TGCAGCGTTGTGTACTGGTACAATGAGCAGTTCTTC; CDR3: CSVVYWYNEQFF
size: -; J: TRBJ2-1; D: -; V: TRBV7-2; DNA: TGTGCCAGCAGCCTCACCAGGGGGGGATGGTGCTTCTTC; CDR3: CASSLTRGGWCFF
size: -; J: TRBJ2-3; D: -; V: TRBV5-6; DNA: TGTGCCAGCAGCTTGGTCGGTGGGGCGCGGTGGACAGATACGCAGTATTTT; CDR3: CASSLVGGARWTDTQYF
size: -; J: TRBJ2-1; D: TRBD1; V: TRBV20-1; DNA: TGCAGTGCCCAGGACAGGGGGCGTTACAATGAGCAGTTCTTC; CDR3: CSAQDRGRYNEQFF
size: few; J: TRBJ2-5; D: TRBD2; V: TRBV5-1; DNA: TGCGCCAGCAGCTTTCTAAGCGGGGGGGCTCTCGTTGGAGAGACCCAGTACTTC; CDR3: CASSFLSGGALVGETQYF
size: -; J: TRBJ2-2; D: -; V: TRBV6-2/TRBV6-3; DNA: TGTGCCAGCAGAAGAGACAGCTACACCGGGGAGCTGTTTTTT; CDR3: CASRRDSYTGELFF
size: many; J: TRBJ1-6; D: -; V: TRBV5-6; DNA: TGTGCCAGCACCTCCTATAATTCACCCCTCCACTTT; CDR3: CASTSYNSPLHF
size: -; J: TRBJ2-1; D: TRBD2; V: TRBV9; DNA: TGTGCCAGCAGCACCCTGGGACTAGCGCACAATGAGCAGTTCTTC; CDR3: CASSTLGLAHNEQFF
size: few; J: TRBJ1-4; D: -; V: TRBV12-3/TRBV12-4; DNA: TGTGCCAGCAGTACCGACGGGGCCATTTGGAATGAAAAACTGTTTTTT; CDR3: CASSTDGAIWNEKLFF
size: few; J: TRBJ2-5; D: TRBD1; V: TRBV11-3; DNA: TGTGCCAGCAGCTTGGGGGCACAGGGGGCGTTTGAGACCCAGTACTTC; CDR3: CASSLGAQGAFETQYF
size: -; J: TRBJ2-5; D: TRBD2; V: TRBV3-1; DNA: TGTGCCAGCAGCAGGACTAGCGGGGAGACACAAGAGACCCAGTACTTC; CDR3: CASSRTSGETQETQYF
size: -; J: TRBJ2-5; D: TRBD2; V: TRBV20-1; DNA: TGCAGTGCTTACTGGACTAGCGGAGCGTACCAAGAGACCCAGTACTTC; CDR3: CSAYWTSGAYQETQYF
size: -; J: TRBJ1-4; D: -; V: TRBV29-1; DNA: TGCAGCGTACGGGCGGGGGCAGAAAATGAAAAACTGTTTTTT; CDR3: CSVRAGAENEKLFF
size: -; J: TRBJ2-2; D: -; V: TRBV6-6; DNA: TGTGCCAGCAGATCCCCTGTCGGGACCGGGGAGCTGTTTTTT; CDR3: CASRSPVGTGELFF
size: many; J: TRBJ2-5; D: TRBD1; V: TRBV24-1; DNA: TGTGCCACCAGTGATACCTCCGGGACAGCAGAGACCCAGTACTTC; CDR3: CATSDTSGTAETQYF